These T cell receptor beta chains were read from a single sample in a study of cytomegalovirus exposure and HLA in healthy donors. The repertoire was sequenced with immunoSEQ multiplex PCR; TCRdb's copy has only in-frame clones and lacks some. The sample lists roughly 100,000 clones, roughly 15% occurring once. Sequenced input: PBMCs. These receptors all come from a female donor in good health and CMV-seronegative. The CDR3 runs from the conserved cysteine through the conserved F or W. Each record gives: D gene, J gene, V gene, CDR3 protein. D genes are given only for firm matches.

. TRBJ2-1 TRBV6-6 CASSEMKEQFF
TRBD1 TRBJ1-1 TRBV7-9 CASSSGTGLEAFF
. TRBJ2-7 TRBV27 CASSPFLGGYEQYF
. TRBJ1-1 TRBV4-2 CASSQVLLRNTEAFF
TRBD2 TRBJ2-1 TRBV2 CATSGLAGSNEQFF
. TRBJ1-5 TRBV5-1 CASSLAVEANQPQHF
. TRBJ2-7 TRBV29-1 CSVAGTLRLDEQYF
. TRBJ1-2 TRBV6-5 CASSYSTTVNYGYTF
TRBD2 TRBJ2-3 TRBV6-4 CASSLEGLAGDTQYF
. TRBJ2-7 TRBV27 CASSLQGSHEQYF
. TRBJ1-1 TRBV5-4 CASSPLGGSNTEAFF
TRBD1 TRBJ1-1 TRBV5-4 CASSSGTGGRSTEAFF
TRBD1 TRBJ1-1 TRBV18 CASSSGQGPTEAFF
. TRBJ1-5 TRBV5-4 CASSLDKQPQHF
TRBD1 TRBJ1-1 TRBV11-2 CASSPTGARSDEAFF
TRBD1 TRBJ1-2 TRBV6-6 CASSVGQGSGNYGYTF
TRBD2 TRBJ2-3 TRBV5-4 CASSFNLAGGEDTQYF
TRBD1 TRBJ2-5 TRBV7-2 CASSPGQPQETQYF
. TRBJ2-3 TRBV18 CASSPPWRPDTQYF
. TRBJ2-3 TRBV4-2 CASSQVQRVSTDTQYF
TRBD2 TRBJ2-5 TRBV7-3 CASSLMATSAKETQYF
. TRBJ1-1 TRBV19 CASTTSPQGNTEAFF
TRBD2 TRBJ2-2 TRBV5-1 CASSLAGTSDTGELFF
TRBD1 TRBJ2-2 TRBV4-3 CASSQVVDRGLRSTGELFF
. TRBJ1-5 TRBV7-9 CASSPGGNQPQHF
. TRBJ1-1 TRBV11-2 CASSRWSWNDGTEAFF
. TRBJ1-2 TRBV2 CAIRRGSPNYGYTF
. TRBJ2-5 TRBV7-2 CASSLVQGETQYF
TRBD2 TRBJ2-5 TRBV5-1 CASSSPGGETQYF
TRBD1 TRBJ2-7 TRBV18 CASSPSAGTAGEQYF
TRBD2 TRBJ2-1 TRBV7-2 CASGLTSGGAGVYNEQFF
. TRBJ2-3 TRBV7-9 CASSPRVVYSTDTQYF
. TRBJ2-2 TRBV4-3 CASSQDLGLSTGELFF
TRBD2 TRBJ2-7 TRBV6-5 CASSSLLAGGPYEQYF
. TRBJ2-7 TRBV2 CASSEERGIGQYF
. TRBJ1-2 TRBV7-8 CASRFEGGYTF
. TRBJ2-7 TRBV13 CASSLRGRGKAYEQYF
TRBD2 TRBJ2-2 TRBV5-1 CASSSLAGETGELFF
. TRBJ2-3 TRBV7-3 CASSWGLAETDTQYF
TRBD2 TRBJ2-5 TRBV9 CASSSGIEETQYF
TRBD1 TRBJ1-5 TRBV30 CACRQGATGSDQPQHF
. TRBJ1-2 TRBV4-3 CASSQDPDGTYLQANYGYTF
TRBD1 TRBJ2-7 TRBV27 CASGPLGTGGVEQYF
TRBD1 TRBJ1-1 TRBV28 CASRSGGRGAEAFF
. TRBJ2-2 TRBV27 CASRLGPTTGELFF
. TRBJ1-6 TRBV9 CASSVEGGLNSPLHF
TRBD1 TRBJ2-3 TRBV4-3 CASSPDRYTDTQYF
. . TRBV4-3 CASSQDRGPYEQYF
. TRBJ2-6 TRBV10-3 CAISVEGRSGANVLTF
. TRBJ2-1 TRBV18 CASSPAGYSYNEQFF
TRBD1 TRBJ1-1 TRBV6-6 CASSQDRGNVGTEAFF
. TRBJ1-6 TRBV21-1 CASTGGRNNSPLHF